One T cell receptor (beta chain) is described in this entry. The CDR3 totals 15 residues. Looked up from germline, CDR1 is ENHRY and CDR2 is SYGVKD. Trimming took off 4 bases at V and 2 bases at J, with 15 bases between the two ends. Here immunoSEQ multiplex PCR was the method, and the copy in TCRdb shows in-frame clones only, minus some. The data contain 200,000 to 300,000 clones, 84% of them singletons. This sample is part of a study of blood T cell repertoires in COVID-19. The sequence came from a man in his 60s with acute or convalescent COVID-19. The rearrangement joins TRBV10-3 to TRBJ2-7; D is possibly TRBD1 (6 bases). The sequencing input was peripheral blood. Written as DNA, the CDR3 is TGTGCCATCAGTGCCAGGGAAGGGGGTCCCTACGAGCAGTACTTC. Encoded protein: CAISAREGGPYEQYF.